This TCR beta chain derives from a study of regulatory T cells in long-lasting Graves disease. About the study: Patients met the persistent Graves' disease definition after over 5 years of antithyroid drugs with positive TSH receptor antibodies.

The CDR3 is made up of 17 amino acids. The germline gives CDR1 SGHTA, CDR2 FQGNSA. Between the trimmed V and J ends, which lost 4 bases and 0 bases, there was a span of 16 bases. The time point: persistent/refractory GD, antithyroid drugs over 5 years with positive TRAb. PBMCs were the source of the RNA used for TCR sequencing. It was American Thyroid Association guidelines that determined Graves' disease diagnosis. Enrollment of patients was through an endocrinology department in Xi'an, China. Arm-PCR of CDR3 regions with iRepertoire HTBI primers generated TCR beta libraries. TCRdb passed the multiplex PCR reads through MiXCR, listing each CDR3 protein once. The data contain 400,000 or so distinct CDR3 sequences, around 21% of them singletons.

The chain employs TRBV7-2 and TRBJ2-1, with a tentative D call TRBD1 (5 bases). The clonotype comes from a female donor with Graves disease. Specimen: peripheral blood mononuclear cells (PBMCs), collected when the disease was refractory, from a patient treated with antithyroid drugs. CDR3 in DNA: TGTGCCAGCAGCTCATCAGGGATAGCAAGCTCCTACAATGAGCAGTTCTTC. This translates into CASSSSGIASSYNEQFF.